These 20 T cell receptor beta chains share one sample of origin, sequenced in a study of CD8+ T cells in alopecia areata. cDNA prepared by RNA extraction and subsequent reverse transcription served as the template for sequencing. Assay used: immunoSEQ multiplex PCR; TCRdb lists only in-frame clones, some missing. The sample consists of over 90,000 clones, more than 75% of them appearing once. Noted treatment: oral pan-JAK inhibitor, 5-10 mg twice daily. The input for sequencing was CD8+ T cells sorted from blood, taken between weeks 30 and 35, from a patient treated with tofacitinib. The origin of the receptors is a human donor with alopecia areata.

V usage is TRBV5-8 and J usage is TRBJ2-2; D gene unclear. The CDR3 length is 14 residues. V was clipped by 0 bases and J by 3 bases, with 6 bases between them. Germline CDR1 is SGHTS and CDR2 is YDEGEE. The CDR3 is CASSLGLYTGELFF. CDR3 DNA sequence: TGTGCCAGCAGCTTGGGACTCTACACCGGGGAGCTGTTTTTT.

The gene calls are TRBV6-1 and TRBJ2-1; 7 bases line up with TRBD2. The CDR3 consists of 15 residues. Trimming took 2 bases from V and 2 from J; bases not matched to a gene: 3. The germline CDR1 and CDR2 sequences are MNHNS and SASEGT. DNA for the CDR3: TGTGCCAGCAGTGAATGGGAGGGAGCCTACAATGAGCAGTTCTTC. Its translation: CASSEWEGAYNEQFF.

The gene calls are TRBV29-1 and TRBJ2-1, with 12 bases matching TRBD2. Germline CDR1 is SQVTM and CDR2 is ANQGSEA. The CDR3 is 15 amino acids. Unmatched junction bases numbered 3, after V lost 5 bases and J lost 1 base. CDR3 sequence reads: CSVSGLAGSYNEQFF. The CDR3 DNA reads TGCAGCGTTTCCGGACTAGCGGGGTCCTACAATGAGCAGTTCTTC.

V is TRBV9 and J is TRBJ2-1; D is ambiguous. Trimming stripped 4 bases from V and 6 bases from J, with 8 bases between. This CDR3 contains 12 residues. Germline loops: CDR1 SGDLS, CDR2 YYNGEE. CDR3 DNA sequence: TGTGCCAGCAGCCTAGGGCCCAATGAGCAGTTCTTC. Protein product: CASSLGPNEQFF.

V usage is TRBV5-1 and J usage is TRBJ1-4; no reliable D call. The CDR3 runs to 13 residues. V shed 6 bases and J shed 8 bases, with 14 bases lying between them. Germline V CDR1 and CDR2: SGHRS, YFSETQ. In nucleotides, the CDR3 is TGCGCCAGCACCGGCTTGCCAGGCGAAAAACTGTTTTTT. Residues: CASTGLPGEKLFF.

The J gene is TRBJ1-2, the V gene TRBV4-1; tentative D call: TRBD1 (5 bases). Per germline, CDR1 MGHRA and CDR2 YSYEKL. This CDR3 region has 14 residues. V dropped 2 bases and J dropped 4 bases, with 11 bases sitting between them. The CDR3 sequence: CASSQPGTAYGYTF. The CDR3 DNA reads TGCGCCAGCAGCCAACCCGGGACGGCCTATGGCTACACCTTC.

V and J are TRBV9 and TRBJ2-7; 7 bases fit TRBD1. The CDR3 length is 15 residues. Trimming took 0 bases from V and 0 from J; bases not matched to a gene: 3. Germline V lookup: CDR1 SGDLS, CDR2 YYNGEE. CDR3 DNA sequence: TGTGCCAGCAGCGTAGCCCCAGGGGGCTCCTACGAGCAGTACTTC. Encoded protein: CASSVAPGGSYEQYF.

This CDR3 is CATSRDGAGGPDEQFF. The CDR3 DNA is TGTGCCACCAGCAGAGATGGAGCGGGGGGGCCCGATGAGCAGTTCTTC. The chain is built from TRBV15 and TRBJ2-1; TRBD2 agrees at 10 bases. The CDR3 runs to 16 residues. V shed 0 bases and J 8 bases; nucleotides not matched to a gene: 7. Germline V lookup: CDR1 LNHNV, CDR2 YYDKDF (reference sequence).

The count of this clone is one. The gene calls are TRBV30 and TRBJ1-2; D gene ambiguous. V was trimmed by 0 bases and J by 1 base, leaving 9 bases between them. The CDR3 length is 14 residues. CDR1 and CDR2 from the germline V gene are GTSNPN and SVGIG (reference sequence). The CDR3 is CAWSVPLLNYGYTF. The CDR3 bases are TGTGCCTGGAGTGTACCCCTCCTTAACTATGGCTACACCTTC. Together with reference TRBV30 and TRBJ1-2, the CDR3 gives the full variable domain: SQTIHQWPATLVQPVGSPLSLECTVEGTSNPNLYWYRQAAGRGLQLLFYSVGIGQISSEVPQNLSASRPQDRQFILSSKKLLLSDSGFYLCAWSVPLLNYGYTFGSGTRLTVV.

The rearrangement uses TRBV6-4 and TRBJ2-3; 10 positions agree with TRBD2. Germline V lookup: CDR1 MRHNA, CDR2 SNTAGT. The CDR3 is 16 residues long. Trimming took 4 bases from V and 5 from J; bases not matched to a gene: 9. CDR3 nucleotide sequence: TGTGCCAGCAGTGTCCTTGGGACTAGCGAGGGAGATACGCAGTATTTT. Translated, it gives CASSVLGTSEGDTQYF.

The chain employs TRBV5-6 and TRBJ2-4; D ambiguous. This CDR3 contains 13 residues. Trimming took 4 bases from V and 3 from J, leaving 8 bases between them. Germline CDR1 SGHDT, CDR2 YYEEEE. CDR3 in DNA: TGTGCCAGCAGCCAGACCCTCAAAAACATTCAGTACTTC. This sequence encodes CASSQTLKNIQYF.

This chain connects TRBV27 to TRBJ1-5; D gene uncertain. Germline CDR1 and CDR2: MNHEY and SMNVEV (reference sequence). The CDR3 is 15 residues long. V lost 5 bases and J 3 bases, leaving 14 bases between the germline ends. The CDR3 nucleotides are TGTGCCAGCAGTCCAGGACCATCATACAATCAGCCCCAGCATTTT. This sequence encodes CASSPGPSYNQPQHF.

This chain joins TRBV7-6 and TRBJ1-1, with D possibly matching TRBD1 (5 bases). V lost 1 base, J lost 9 bases, and 12 bases lay in between. CDR1 is SGHVS, CDR2 FNYEAQ, per germline. The CDR3 contains 13 residues. The DNA of the CDR3 is TGTGCCAGCAGCTTAGTAGGGCAGGGAAAAGCTTTCTTT. It is translated as CASSLVGQGKAFF.

The chain combines TRBV19 with TRBJ2-7; TRBD2 aligns across 9 bases. CDR1 and CDR2 from the germline V gene are LNHDA and SQIVND (reference sequence). Germline trimming cut 5 bases from V and 3 bases from J; bases unmatched to any gene: 5. This CDR3 comprises 14 residues. CDR3 sequence: CASSPGLANYEQYF. The CDR3 DNA reads TGTGCCAGTAGTCCGGGACTAGCAAACTACGAGCAGTACTTC.

This clone was seen more than once but under ten times. The chain joins TRBV19 to TRBJ2-1; D remains unclear. CDR1 is LNHDA, CDR2 SQIVND, per germline (reference sequence). The CDR3 is 15 amino acids. The ends were cut back, 5 bases at V and 3 bases at J, with 14 bases in the middle. The DNA of the CDR3 is TGTGCCAGTAGTGACCCCCGCTCAAGCTACAATGAGCAGTTCTTC. It codes for CASSDPRSSYNEQFF.

The chain recombines TRBV27 with TRBJ1-2; D uncertain. The V and J ends lost 8 bases and 4 bases respectively, with 11 bases between them. The V gene's germline CDR1 is MNHEY and CDR2 SMNVEV (reference sequence). This CDR3 has 12 residues. CDR3 amino acids: CASYVGGYGYTF. The CDR3 DNA reads as TGTGCCAGCTACGTAGGAGGCTATGGCTACACCTTC.

The V call is TRBV5-8, the J call TRBJ1-1; no definite D call. The CDR3 sequence is 14 residues long. The V end was cut by 0 bases, the J end by 5 bases, with 11 bases between. The germline gives CDR1 SGHTS, CDR2 YDEGEE. The CDR3 loop reads CASSLGQGRTEAFF. DNA for the CDR3: TGTGCCAGCAGCTTGGGTCAAGGCAGGACTGAAGCTTTCTTT.

The V and J genes are TRBV30 and TRBJ1-5, with D maybe TRBD1 (5 bases). V was pared by 5 bases and J by 0 bases, with 14 bases between. From germline, CDR1 is GTSNPN and CDR2 SVGIG (reference sequence). This CDR3 is 15 amino acids long. As DNA, the CDR3 is TGTGCCTGGGGACCGGGACGGTCTAGCAATCAGCCCCAGCATTTT. It encodes CAWGPGRSSNQPQHF.

The J gene is TRBJ2-2, the V gene TRBV13, with 8 positions matching TRBD1. Trimming cost V 5 bases and J 6 bases; bases outside gene matches: 2. The CDR3 covers 13 residues. Germline V CDR1 and CDR2: PRHDT, FYEKMQ (reference sequence). CDR3 in amino acids: CASSQQGAGELFF. In nucleotides, the CDR3 is TGTGCCAGCAGCCAACAGGGGGCCGGGGAGCTGTTTTTT.

The rearrangement joins TRBV7-6 to TRBJ2-7; D remains unclear. CDR1 is SGHVS, CDR2 FNYEAQ, per germline. CDR3 length: 14 amino acids. Trimming cost V 1 base and J 3 bases, with 10 bases left between them. CDR3 amino acids: CASSLGTPHYEQYF. The CDR3 DNA reads TGTGCCAGCAGCTTAGGGACCCCCCACTACGAGCAGTACTTC.